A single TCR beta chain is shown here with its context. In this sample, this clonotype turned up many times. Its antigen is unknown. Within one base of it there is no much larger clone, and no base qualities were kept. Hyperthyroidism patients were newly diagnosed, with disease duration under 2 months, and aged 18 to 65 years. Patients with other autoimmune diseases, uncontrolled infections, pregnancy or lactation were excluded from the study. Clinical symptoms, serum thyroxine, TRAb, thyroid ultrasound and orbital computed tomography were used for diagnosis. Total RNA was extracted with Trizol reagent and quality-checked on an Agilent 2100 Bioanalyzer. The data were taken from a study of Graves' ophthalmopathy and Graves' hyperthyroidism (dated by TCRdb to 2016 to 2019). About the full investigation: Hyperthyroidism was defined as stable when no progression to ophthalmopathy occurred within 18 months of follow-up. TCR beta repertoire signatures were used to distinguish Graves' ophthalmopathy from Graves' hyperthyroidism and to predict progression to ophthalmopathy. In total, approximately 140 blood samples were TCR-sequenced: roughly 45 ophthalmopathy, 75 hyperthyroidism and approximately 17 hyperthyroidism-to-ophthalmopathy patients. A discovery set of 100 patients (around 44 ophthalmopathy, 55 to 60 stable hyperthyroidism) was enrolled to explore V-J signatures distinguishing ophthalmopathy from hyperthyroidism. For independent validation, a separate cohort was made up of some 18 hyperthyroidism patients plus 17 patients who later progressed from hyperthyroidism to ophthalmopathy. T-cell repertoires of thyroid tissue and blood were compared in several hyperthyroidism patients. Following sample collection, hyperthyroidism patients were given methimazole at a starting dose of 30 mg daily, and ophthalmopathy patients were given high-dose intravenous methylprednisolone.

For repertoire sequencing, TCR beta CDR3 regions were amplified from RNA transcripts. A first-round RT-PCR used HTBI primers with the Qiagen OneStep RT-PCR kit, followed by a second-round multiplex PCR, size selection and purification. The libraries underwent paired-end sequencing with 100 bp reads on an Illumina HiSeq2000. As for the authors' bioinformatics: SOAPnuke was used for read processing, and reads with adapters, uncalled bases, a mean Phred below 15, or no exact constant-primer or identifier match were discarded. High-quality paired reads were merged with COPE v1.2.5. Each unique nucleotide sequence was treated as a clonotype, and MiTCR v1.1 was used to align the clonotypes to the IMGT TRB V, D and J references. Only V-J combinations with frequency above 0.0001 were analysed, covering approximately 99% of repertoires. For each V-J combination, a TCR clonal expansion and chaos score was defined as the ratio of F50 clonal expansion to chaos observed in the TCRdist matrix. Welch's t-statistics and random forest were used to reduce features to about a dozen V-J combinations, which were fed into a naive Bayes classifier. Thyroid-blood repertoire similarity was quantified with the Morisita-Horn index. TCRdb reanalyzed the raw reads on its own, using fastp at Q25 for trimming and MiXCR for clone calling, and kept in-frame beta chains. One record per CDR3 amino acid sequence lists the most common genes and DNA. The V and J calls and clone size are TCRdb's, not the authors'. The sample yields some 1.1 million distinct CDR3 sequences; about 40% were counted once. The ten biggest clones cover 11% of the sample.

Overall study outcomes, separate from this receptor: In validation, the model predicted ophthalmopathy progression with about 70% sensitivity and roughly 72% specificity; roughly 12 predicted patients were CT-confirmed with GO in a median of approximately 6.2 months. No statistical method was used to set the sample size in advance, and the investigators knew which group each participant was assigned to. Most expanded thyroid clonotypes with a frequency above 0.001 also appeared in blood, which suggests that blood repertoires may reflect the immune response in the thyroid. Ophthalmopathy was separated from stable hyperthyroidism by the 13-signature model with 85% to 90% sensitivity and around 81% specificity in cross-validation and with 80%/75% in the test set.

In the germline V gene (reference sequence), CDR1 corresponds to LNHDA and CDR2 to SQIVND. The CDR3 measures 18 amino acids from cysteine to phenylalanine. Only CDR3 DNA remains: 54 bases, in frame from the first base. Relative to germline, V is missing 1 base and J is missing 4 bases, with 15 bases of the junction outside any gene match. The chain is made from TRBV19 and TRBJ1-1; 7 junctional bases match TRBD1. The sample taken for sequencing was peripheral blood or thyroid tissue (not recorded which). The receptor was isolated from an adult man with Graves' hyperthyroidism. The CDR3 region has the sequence CASSIVYRGRHVGTEAFF. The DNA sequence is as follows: TGTGCCAGTAGTATAGTCTACAGGGGTCGGCACGTCGGCACTGAAGCTTTCTTT.